The clone carrying this T cell receptor (beta chain) was observed at least ten times. The data belong to a study of T-cell reconstitution after alpha-beta-depleted transplantation in children. Unique molecular identifiers tagged the TCRbeta library. One entry per CDR3 protein results from TCRdb running MiXCR on the PCR reads. The table has approximately 250,000 distinct CDR3 sequences, 9.7% seen once. This clonotype was sampled from a human donor who donated a stem cell graft to a child with SCID. Sample: PBMCs from the stem cell graft donor, taken from the stem cell graft.

For the CDR3, the DNA is TGTGCCAGCAGCCCCCGGGTCCGGGAGGTAGGTGGCTACACCTTC. Residues: CASSPRVREVGGYTF. The chain uses TRBV9 and TRBJ1-2, with no clear D. Trimming took off 4 bases at V and 7 bases at J, with 20 bases between the two ends. Germline lookup yields CDR1 SGDLS and CDR2 YYNGEE. The CDR3 runs 15 residues.